A single sample is the source of the 3 T cell receptor beta chains below, sequenced in a study of T cells in Graves' hyperthyroidism and ophthalmopathy. Regions amplified from RNA transcripts were the TCR beta CDR3 regions. Initially, a first-round RT-PCR of the TCR CDR3 employed the HTBI primer set. TCRdb recomputed calls from the multiplex PCR reads with MiXCR, one row per CDR3 protein. The data hold about 360,000 distinct CDR3 sequences, with less than 15% observed a single time. Sequenced input: blood. These TCRs come from a woman between 18 and 29 years old with Graves' hyperthyroidism.

This clonotype showed up many times. The genes are TRBV20-1 and TRBJ2-1; 10 nucleotides match TRBD1. This CDR3 comprises 15 residues. V shed 0 bases, J shed 4 bases, and the junction held 3 bases outside the gene matches. The germline V gene has CDR1 DFQATT and CDR2 SNEGSKA (reference sequence). CDR3 in DNA: TGCAGTGCTAGAGATGTGGGACAGGGGTACAATGAGCAGTTCTTC. Translating gives CSARDVGQGYNEQFF.

The table lists this clonotype with a few counts. V usage is TRBV19 and J usage is TRBJ2-3; 11 bases line up with TRBD1. V gave up 4 bases and J gave up 4 bases; unmatched junction bases: 7. Germline CDR1 and CDR2: LNHDA and SQIVND (reference sequence). This CDR3 comprises 16 residues. CDR3 residues: CASSTPRGQGADTQYF. The CDR3 nucleotides read TGTGCCAGTAGTACCCCCCGGGGACAGGGGGCAGATACGCAGTATTTT.

This clonotype has ten or more counts. The rearrangement uses TRBV11-3 and TRBJ2-1; no firm D call. Trimming took off 1 base at V and 15 bases at J, with 13 bases between the two ends. This CDR3 comprises 12 residues. Germline CDR1 reads SGHNT; CDR2 reads YENEEA. The CDR3 bases are TGTGCCAGCAGCTTAGGTAGGGCCGAGTTGTTCTTC. This sequence encodes CASSLGRAELFF.